Sequencing of this TCR beta chain was carried out in a study of cytomegalovirus exposure and HLA in healthy donors. For the study at large: The 120 or so validation repertoires were reported in a later analysis to have been generated on the same platform as the approximately 700 first-cohort repertoires. Study-wide results and limits: Reported results showed that the classifier diagnosed cytomegalovirus status with high specificity and sensitivity. Within the 120 or so validation repertoires, first-cohort TCR clusters tended to co-occur, according to a later analysis.

An approximately 130-subject validation cohort, separate from the approximately 670-subject first cohort, supplied the donors. V lost 3 bases to trimming and J lost 5 bases, with 16 bases between them. The germline gives CDR1 MDHEN, CDR2 SYDVKM. This CDR3 comprises 15 residues. With respect to this clone: Its antigen is as yet unknown.

The method was immunoSEQ multiplex PCR; TCRdb's version includes in-frame clones alone and lacks a portion of them. The table shows 200,000 to 300,000 clones, with about 90% occurring only once. Source material: PBMCs. The clonotype comes from a woman aged 25 to 39 in good health and CMV-seropositive. The rearrangement uses TRBV28 and TRBJ1-2; D is ambiguous. The CDR3 nucleotides are TGTGCCAGCAGTTTTAGAAGTATACAGTTTTATGGCTACACCTTC. Translation gives CASSFRSIQFYGYTF.